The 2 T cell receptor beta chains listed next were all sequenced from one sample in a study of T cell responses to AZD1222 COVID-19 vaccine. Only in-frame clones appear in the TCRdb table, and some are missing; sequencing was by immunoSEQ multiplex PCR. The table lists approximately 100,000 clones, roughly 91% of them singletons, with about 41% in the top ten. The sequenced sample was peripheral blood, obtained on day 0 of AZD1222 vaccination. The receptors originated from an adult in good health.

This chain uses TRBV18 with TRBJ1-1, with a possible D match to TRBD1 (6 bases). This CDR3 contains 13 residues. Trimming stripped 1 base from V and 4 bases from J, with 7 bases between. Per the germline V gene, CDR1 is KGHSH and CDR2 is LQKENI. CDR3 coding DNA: TGTGCCAGCTCACCACGGGGGGCCACTGAAGCTTTCTTT. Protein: CASSPRGATEAFF.

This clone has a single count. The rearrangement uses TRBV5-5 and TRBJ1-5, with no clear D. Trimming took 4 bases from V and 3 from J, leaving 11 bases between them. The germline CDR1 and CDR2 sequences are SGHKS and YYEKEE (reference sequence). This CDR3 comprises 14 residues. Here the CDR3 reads CASSLAGSNQPQHF. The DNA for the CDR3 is TGTGCCAGCAGCCTTGCGGGTTCCAATCAGCCCCAGCATTTT.